The 28 T cell receptor beta chains listed next were all sequenced from one sample in a study of OX40 agonist ivuxolimab in advanced cancers. Only in-frame clones appear in the TCRdb table, and some are missing; sequencing was by immunoSEQ multiplex PCR. The table lists 50,000 to 75,000 clones, 90% of them singletons. The sequenced sample was CD4+ or CD8+ T cells sorted from blood, obtained in a trial of the OX40 agonist ivuxolimab. All receptors come from an adult with an advanced solid tumor such as melanoma, head and neck, liver or kidney cancer.

The chain recombines TRBV11-1 with TRBJ2-7; the match to TRBD2 covers 9 bases. CDR3 length equals 15 residues. The V segment lost 1 base and the J segment 2 bases; nucleotides outside the gene matches: 3. Germline CDR1 reads SGHAT; CDR2 reads FQDESV (reference sequence). CDR3 residues: CASSLVVAGAYEQYF. The CDR3 DNA sequence: TGTGCCAGCAGCTTAGTAGTAGCGGGAGCCTACGAGCAGTACTTC.

This rearrangement joins TRBV12-1 to TRBJ1-1; the table's D call, TRBD1, was not checked against the DNA. TRBV12-1 has pseudogene status. The CDR3 is 13 residues long. CDR3 nucleotides: TGTGCCAGCAGCAGCGGGACAGGGCATGAAGCTTTCTTT. Translating gives CASSSGTGHEAFF.

This sequence joins TRBV6-5 and TRBJ2-7, with D possibly matching TRBD2 (6 bases). CDR1 and CDR2 (germline): MNHEY, SVGAGI. The CDR3 is 14 amino acids. V lost 5 bases and J 2 bases, leaving 13 bases between the germline ends. CDR3 DNA: TGTGCCAGCAGTCAAGGTGCGGGAACCTACGAGCAGTACTTC. Residues: CASSQGAGTYEQYF.

V usage is TRBV30 and J usage is TRBJ1-2; TRBD1 aligns across 10 bases. CDR1 is GTSNPN, CDR2 SVGIG, per germline (reference sequence). This CDR3 is built from 18 residues. V gave up 3 bases and J gave up 8 bases; unmatched junction bases: 21. The CDR3 sequence: CAWRGRSGTGVGLEGYTF. The CDR3 nucleotides are TGTGCCTGGAGAGGGAGGTCCGGGACAGGGGTTGGTCTCGAAGGCTACACCTTC.

This clone was picked up one time. The chain carries TRBV6-1 and TRBJ1-6; D unclear. The CDR3 is 15 amino acids. The ends were cut back, 7 bases at V and 0 bases at J, with 10 bases in the middle. Germline CDR1 reads MNHNS; CDR2 reads SASEGT. CDR3 in amino acids: CASNLESSYNSPLHF. Written as DNA, the CDR3 is TGTGCCAGCAACTTGGAGAGCTCCTATAATTCACCCCTCCACTTT.

The rearrangement uses TRBV13 and TRBJ2-2; 11 bases map to TRBD1. Germline V CDR1 and CDR2: PRHDT, FYEKMQ (reference sequence). V lost 6 bases to trimming and J lost 4 bases; unmatched junction nucleotides: 10. The CDR3 totals 17 residues. The CDR3 nucleotides read TGTGCCAGCAGAACCCGGACAGGGGGCGCCGGCACCGGGGAGCTGTTTTTT. Protein: CASRTRTGGAGTGELFF.

The genes are TRBV7-9 and TRBJ1-6; 10 bases are shared with TRBD1. The CDR3 consists of 15 residues. Trimming took 3 bases from V and 7 from J; bases not matched to a gene: 3. In germline, CDR1 is SEHNR, CDR2 FQNEAQ (reference sequence). CDR3 region: CASSFPGQGNSPLHF. As DNA, the CDR3 is TGTGCCAGCAGCTTCCCGGGACAGGGGAATTCACCCCTCCACTTT. The entire variable domain, with the rest obtained from reference TRBV7-9 and TRBJ1-6, is as follows: DTGVSQNPRHKITKRGQNVTFRCDPISEHNRLYWYRQTLGQGPEFLTYFQNEAQLEKSRLLSDRFSAERPKGSFSTLEIQRTEQGDSAMYLCASSFPGQGNSPLHFGNGTRLTVT.

The CDR3 spells CASSSGQGWNTQYF. The CDR3 region has the DNA TGTGCCAGCAGTTCGGGACAGGGGTGGAATACGCAGTATTTT. The gene calls are TRBV28 and TRBJ2-3; TRBD1 matches at 10 bases. Trimming cost V 4 bases and J 7 bases; bases outside gene matches: 5. This CDR3 is built from 14 residues. Germline CDR1 and CDR2: MDHEN and SYDVKM.

The chain joins TRBV4-1 to TRBJ2-7; D may be TRBD2 (6 bases). The CDR3 is 16 amino acids. The V gene lost 5 bases and the J gene lost 6 bases, with 23 bases spanning the gap. Per germline, CDR1 MGHRA and CDR2 YSYEKL. CDR3 region: CASSVAGGKALTEQYF. The DNA of the CDR3 is TGCGCCAGCAGCGTAGCCGGGGGAAAGGCCCTTACCGAGCAGTACTTC.

The rearrangement joins TRBV18 to TRBJ1-5, with 10 positions matching TRBD1. The V and J ends lost 3 bases and 4 bases, in that order; junction bases with no gene match: 3. Per the germline V gene, CDR1 is KGHSH and CDR2 is LQKENI. CDR3 length equals 15 residues. The CDR3 loop reads CASSPSGQGNQPQHF. The CDR3 bases are TGTGCCAGCTCACCGTCGGGACAGGGGAATCAGCCCCAGCATTTT. The full variable domain, with the rest looked up from reference TRBV18 and TRBJ1-5, is NAGVMQNPRHLVRRRGQEARLRCSPMKGHSHVYWYRQLPEEGLKFMVYLQKENIIDESGMPKERFSAEFPKEGPSILRIQQVVRGDSAAYFCASSPSGQGNQPQHFGDGTRLSIL.

The chain has TRBV9 and TRBJ2-7, with 11 nucleotides matching TRBD2. The length of the CDR3 is 18 residues. V dropped 0 bases and J dropped 3; count of bases not matched to a gene: 11. The germline V gene has CDR1 SGDLS and CDR2 YYNGEE. In DNA form, the CDR3 reads TGTGCCAGCAGCGTAGGGCTAGCGGGGGGCCTTACAGTCTACGAGCAGTACTTC. It yields the protein CASSVGLAGGLTVYEQYF.

The chain uses TRBV7-9 and TRBJ2-2; possible D gene TRBD1, 5 bases. CDR3 length equals 14 residues. Trimming pared 5 bases from V and 6 bases from J, leaving 13 bases between. CDR1 is SEHNR, CDR2 FQNEAQ, per germline (reference sequence). The CDR3 coding sequence is TGTGCCAGCAGCCTAAGGGGTTTTGCCGGGGAGCTGTTTTTT. This codes for CASSLRGFAGELFF.

The count of this clone is one. The chain couples TRBV18 to TRBJ2-1; 7 positions match TRBD2. After removal of 6 bases from V and 5 bases from J, the junction contained 10 bases not matched to a gene. Germline V gene sequence: CDR1 KGHSH, CDR2 LQKENI. The CDR3 runs 15 residues. The CDR3 loop reads CASSSRSGENNEQFF. The CDR3 nucleotides are TGTGCCAGCTCCAGTAGGAGCGGGGAAAACAATGAGCAGTTCTTC.

The chain combines TRBV11-2 with TRBJ2-5, with D hard to call. CDR1 SGHAT and CDR2 FQNNGV come from the germline V gene. Deletions cut 4 bases from V and 1 base from J, with 10 bases between. This CDR3 is built from 14 residues. The CDR3 region has the DNA TGTGCCAGCAGCTCCTCCCCCCCCCAAGAGACCCAGTACTTC. Protein sequence: CASSSSPPQETQYF. The whole variable domain, remainder taken from reference TRBV11-2 and TRBJ2-5, is EAGVAQSPRYKIIEKRQSVAFWCNPISGHATLYWYQQILGQGPKLLIQFQNNGVVDDSQLPKDRFSAERLKGVDSTLKIQPAKLEDSAVYLCASSSSPPQETQYFGPGTRLLVL.

The chain employs TRBV5-1 and TRBJ2-3; perhaps TRBD2 as D (7 bases). The CDR3 runs to 14 residues. CDR1 SGHRS and CDR2 YFSETQ come from the germline V gene. V was shortened by 0 bases and J by 3 bases, with 8 bases between the two germline ends. CDR3 residues: CASSLEGGTDTQYF. The CDR3 bases are TGCGCCAGCAGCTTGGAGGGGGGGACAGATACGCAGTATTTT.

The gene calls are TRBV7-9 and TRBJ2-5; the match to TRBD1 covers 9 bases. CDR1 SEHNR and CDR2 FQNEAQ come from the germline V gene (reference sequence). The CDR3 covers 15 residues. V was pared by 5 bases and J by 2 bases, with 6 bases of the junction left unmatched. The CDR3 spells CASSPGQGNQETQYF. CDR3 coding DNA: TGTGCCAGCAGCCCAGGACAGGGGAATCAAGAGACCCAGTACTTC.

The genes are TRBV19 and TRBJ1-2; D is undetermined. V lost 4 bases, J lost 5 bases, and 17 bases lay in between. The germline gives CDR1 LNHDA, CDR2 SQIVND (reference sequence). The CDR3 is made up of 15 amino acids. CDR3 DNA: TGTGCCAGTAGTACGGGGATCTCCGGCCCTTATGGCTACACCTTC. Translation gives CASSTGISGPYGYTF.

CDR3 nucleotides: TGTGCCAGCAGCTTCTCAGGGGGCAATCAGCCCCAGCATTTT. Its protein is CASSFSGGNQPQHF. V and J are TRBV5-8 and TRBJ1-5, with D tentatively TRBD1 (6 bases). This CDR3 region has 14 residues. The V and J ends lost 2 bases and 2 bases respectively, with 8 bases between them. Germline-derived CDR1 and CDR2 are SGHTS and YDEGEE.

The J gene is TRBJ2-7, the V gene TRBV4-1; a possible D gene is TRBD1 (5 bases). The germline CDR1 and CDR2 sequences are MGHRA and YSYEKL. CDR3 length: 14 residues. Trimming stripped 1 base from V and 5 bases from J, with 12 bases between. This chain's CDR3 is CASSQGAGRNEQYF. CDR3 nucleotides: TGCGCCAGCAGCCAAGGGGCAGGGCGGAACGAGCAGTACTTC.

The V gene is TRBV28, the J gene TRBJ1-5; TRBD1 matches at 7 bases. The V gene's germline CDR1 is MDHEN and CDR2 SYDVKM. This CDR3 is built from 12 residues. The V gene end was trimmed by 5 bases and the J gene end by 12 bases; junction bases not matched to a gene: 7. The CDR3 sequence: CASSPSTGNQHF. The CDR3 DNA follows: TGTGCCAGCAGTCCGTCGACAGGGAACCAGCATTTT.

J is TRBJ1-3 and V is TRBV7-6; perhaps TRBD1 as D (5 bases). V lost 8 bases and J lost 2, with 7 bases in between. This CDR3 has 12 residues. CDR1 SGHVS and CDR2 FNYEAQ come from the germline V gene. The CDR3 reads CASRGAGNTIYF. The CDR3 bases are TGTGCCAGCCGGGGGGCTGGAAACACCATATATTTT.

Regarding this clone: The junction and the germline gene differ at one end; a read error may be behind it. The chain employs TRBV11-2 and TRBJ2-1; D is unclear. Germline CDR1 and CDR2: SGHAT and FQNNGV. The CDR3 spans 16 residues. CDR3: CASSLSAKELYYEQFF. CDR3 sequence (DNA): TGTGCCAGCAGCTTATCGGCCAAGGAACTCTACTATGAGCAGTTCTTC.

The V and J genes are TRBV6-5 and TRBJ1-4, with D maybe TRBD1 (6 bases). The CDR3 contains 12 residues. Germline values: CDR1 MNHEY, CDR2 SVGAGI. The V end was cut by 8 bases, the J end by 8 bases, with 12 bases between. CDR3 in DNA: TGTGCCAGCCGTTCTACAGGGGAAAAACTGTTTTTT. Translated: CASRSTGEKLFF.

This clone was detected only a few times. Different DNA sequences within this sample yield the same CDR3. This rearrangement joins TRBV28 to TRBJ1-1; D call uncertain. CDR3 size: 15 residues. Trimming cost V 1 base and J 4 bases, with 13 bases left between them. Per germline, CDR1 MDHEN and CDR2 SYDVKM. DNA for the CDR3: TGTGCCAGCAGTTTATTAGAGGGCTTTGGCACTGAAGCTTTCTTT. Translation gives CASSLLEGFGTEAFF.

The V and J genes are TRBV9 and TRBJ2-7, with D tentatively TRBD2 (6 bases). The V end lost 0 bases, the J end lost 0 bases, and 10 bases lay between the germline ends. The CDR3 loop spans 15 amino acids. Germline lookup yields CDR1 SGDLS and CDR2 YYNGEE. The CDR3 protein is CASSVGEDPSYEQYF. DNA of the CDR3: TGTGCCAGCAGCGTAGGGGAGGACCCCTCCTACGAGCAGTACTTC.

This chain joins TRBV5-1 and TRBJ2-7; D gene uncertain. Trimming took off 5 bases at V and 5 bases at J, with 8 bases between the two ends. Germline V CDR1 and CDR2: SGHRS, YFSETQ. The CDR3 covers 11 residues. As DNA, the CDR3 is TGCGCCAGCAGTGGTTCGAACGAGCAGTACTTC. As protein: CASSGSNEQYF.

The chain is built from TRBV9 and TRBJ2-1; D is uncertain. Deletions cut 3 bases from V and 12 bases from J, with 19 bases between. Germline V lookup: CDR1 SGDLS, CDR2 YYNGEE. The CDR3 is made up of 14 amino acids. The CDR3 loop reads CASSAELGKQVQFF. In nucleotides, the CDR3 is TGTGCCAGCAGCGCAGAGTTAGGGAAGCAGGTGCAGTTCTTC.

CDR3 DNA sequence: TGCGCCAGCAGCCCGGGACAGTCCATCGAGACCCAGTACTTC. The encoded protein is CASSPGQSIETQYF. V is TRBV5-1 and J is TRBJ2-5, with 7 bases aligning to TRBD1. J gave up 5 bases and V 4 bases, and 8 bases lay outside the gene matches. Germline lookup yields CDR1 SGHRS and CDR2 YFSETQ. This CDR3 is 14 amino acids long.